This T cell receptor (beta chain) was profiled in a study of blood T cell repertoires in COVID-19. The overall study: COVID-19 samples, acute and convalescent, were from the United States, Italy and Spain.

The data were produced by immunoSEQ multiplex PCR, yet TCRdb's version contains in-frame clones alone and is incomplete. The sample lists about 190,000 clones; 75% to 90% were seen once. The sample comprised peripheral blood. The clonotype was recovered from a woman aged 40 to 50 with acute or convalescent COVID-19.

For the CDR3, the DNA is TGTGCCAGCAGTTTTCGGGGAGGAGCTTTCTTT. The encoded protein is CASSFRGGAFF. The V gene is TRBV28, the J gene TRBJ1-1; no definite D call. The ends were cut back, 3 bases at V and 10 bases at J, with 9 bases in the middle. This CDR3 is built from 11 residues. Germline V gene lookup returns CDR1 MDHEN and CDR2 SYDVKM.